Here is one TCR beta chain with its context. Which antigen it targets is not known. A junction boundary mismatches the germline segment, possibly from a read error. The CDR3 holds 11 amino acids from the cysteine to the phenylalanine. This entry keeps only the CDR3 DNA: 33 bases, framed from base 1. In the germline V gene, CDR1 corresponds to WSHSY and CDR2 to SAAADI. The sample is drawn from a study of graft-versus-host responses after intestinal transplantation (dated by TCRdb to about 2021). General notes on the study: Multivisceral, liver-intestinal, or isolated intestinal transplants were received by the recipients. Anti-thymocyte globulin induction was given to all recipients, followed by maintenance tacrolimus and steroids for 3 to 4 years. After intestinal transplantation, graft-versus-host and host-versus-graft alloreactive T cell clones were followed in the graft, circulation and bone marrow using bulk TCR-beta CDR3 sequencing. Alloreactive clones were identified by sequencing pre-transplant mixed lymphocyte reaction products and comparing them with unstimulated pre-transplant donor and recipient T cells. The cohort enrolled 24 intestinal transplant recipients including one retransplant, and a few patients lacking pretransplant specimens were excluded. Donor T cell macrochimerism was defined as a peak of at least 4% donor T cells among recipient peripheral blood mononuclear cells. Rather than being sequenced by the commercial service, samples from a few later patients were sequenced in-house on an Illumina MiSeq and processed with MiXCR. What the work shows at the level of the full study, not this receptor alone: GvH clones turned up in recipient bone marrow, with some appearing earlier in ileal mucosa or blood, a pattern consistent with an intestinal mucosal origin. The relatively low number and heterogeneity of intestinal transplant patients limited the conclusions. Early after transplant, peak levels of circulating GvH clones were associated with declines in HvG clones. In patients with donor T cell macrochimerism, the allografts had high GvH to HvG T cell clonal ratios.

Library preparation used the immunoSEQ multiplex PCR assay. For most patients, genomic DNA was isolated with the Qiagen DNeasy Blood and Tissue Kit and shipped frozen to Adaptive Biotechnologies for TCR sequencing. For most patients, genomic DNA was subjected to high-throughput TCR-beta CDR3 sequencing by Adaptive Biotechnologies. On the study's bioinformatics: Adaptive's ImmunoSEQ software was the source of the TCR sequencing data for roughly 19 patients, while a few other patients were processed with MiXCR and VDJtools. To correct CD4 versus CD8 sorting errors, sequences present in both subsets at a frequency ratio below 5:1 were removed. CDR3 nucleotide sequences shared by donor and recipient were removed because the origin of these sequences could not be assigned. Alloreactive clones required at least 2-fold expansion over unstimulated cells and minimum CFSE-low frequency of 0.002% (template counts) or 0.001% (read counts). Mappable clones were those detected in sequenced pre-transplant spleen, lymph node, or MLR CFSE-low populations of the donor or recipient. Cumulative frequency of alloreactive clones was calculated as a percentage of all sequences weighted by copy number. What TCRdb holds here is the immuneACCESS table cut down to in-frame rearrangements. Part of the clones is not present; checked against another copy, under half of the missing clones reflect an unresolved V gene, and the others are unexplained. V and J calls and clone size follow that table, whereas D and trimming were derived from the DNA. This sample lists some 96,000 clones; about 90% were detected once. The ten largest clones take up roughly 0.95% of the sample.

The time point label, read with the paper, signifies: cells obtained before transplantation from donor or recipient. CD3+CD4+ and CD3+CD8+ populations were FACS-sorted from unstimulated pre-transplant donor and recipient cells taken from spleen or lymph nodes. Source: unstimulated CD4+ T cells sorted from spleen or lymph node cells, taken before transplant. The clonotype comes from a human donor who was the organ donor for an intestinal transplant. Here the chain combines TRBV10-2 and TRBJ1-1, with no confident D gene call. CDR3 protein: CASKVNSEAFF. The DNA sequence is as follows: TGCGCCAGCAAGGTAAACAGTGAAGCTTTCTTT.